This record looks at one T cell receptor (beta chain) sequence and its context. Its cognate antigen has yet to be identified. No qualities accompany the bases; no much larger clone lies one base away. This entry comes from a study of T cells in Graves' hyperthyroidism and ophthalmopathy (dated by TCRdb to about 2019). For the wider study: Peripheral blood samples were taken at the time of initial diagnosis, prior to any treatment. To identify TCR V-J signatures that set the groups apart, the researchers used a discovery cohort of 100 patients, made up of roughly 45 with Graves' ophthalmopathy and about 59 with stable Graves' hyperthyroidism. Whether ophthalmopathy could be predicted prospectively was tested in an independent validation cohort made up of under 20 hyperthyroidism patients plus 17 patients who later progressed to ophthalmopathy. The roughly 94 discovery patients were randomly split 7:3 into training and test sets. The study also compared thyroid tissue and blood T-cell repertoires from a handful of Graves' hyperthyroidism patients. Once sampling was done, hyperthyroidism patients were given methimazole at a starting dose of 30 mg daily, whereas ophthalmopathy patients were given high-dose intravenous methylprednisolone. The paper reports TCR Vbeta CDR3 sequencing of 140 or so peripheral blood samples: under 45 ophthalmopathy, under 80 hyperthyroidism and around 17 progressor patients.

CDR1 DFQATT and CDR2 SNEGSKA are derived from the germline V gene (reference sequence). V is shortened by 3 bases, J by 2 bases, and the region joining them spans 19 bases. Measured from the cysteine to the phenylalanine, the CDR3 is 16 residues long. Solely the CDR3 DNA is kept, with 48 bases framed from the first base. TCR beta CDR3 regions were amplified from RNA transcripts. For the first round of RT-PCR on the TCR CDR3, the HTBI primer set was used together with the Qiagen OneStep RT-PCR kit. The libraries were constructed in a second round of multiplex PCR and then size-selected and purified. Libraries were sequenced paired-end with 100 bp reads on an Illumina HiSeq2000. Regarding the original processing steps: Raw data were processed with SOAPnuke, discarding reads with adapters, uncalled bases, mean Phred below 15, or no exact constant-primer or identifier match. COPE v1.2.5 was used to merge the high-quality paired reads, and each unique nucleotide sequence was defined as a clonotype. Clonotypes were aligned to IMGT TRBV, TRBD and TRBJ reference segments using MiTCR v1.1. Only V-J combinations with frequency above 0.0001, covering 98% to 99.2% of repertoires, were analysed. A TCS score was defined as the ratio of F50 (clonal expansion) to E x V (chaos), with BLOSUM62-based TCRdist applied between CDR3 peptides within each V-J. Welch's t-statistics and random forest reduced around 520 V-J features to 13, which were used in a naive Bayes classifier (R e1071). TCRdb reprocessed the public reads (quality trimming at Q25 with fastp, clone calling with MiXCR) and kept in-frame beta chains. Every entry covers one CDR3 protein and lists the most common genes and DNA from its rows. These V and J calls derive from TCRdb rather than the authors' analysis. The sample table holds a few hundred thousand distinct CDR3 sequences, of which approximately 15% were seen once. The ten most abundant clones make up 15% to 20% of the sample.

General conclusions and limits of the study: No statistical method was used to fix the sample size in advance, and group allocation was not hidden from the investigators. During validation, the model predicted progression to ophthalmopathy a median of about 5.9 months ahead of onset, with almost 71% sensitivity and around 72% specificity. A model built on a 13 V-J signature distinguished ophthalmopathy from stable hyperthyroidism, reaching over 85% sensitivity and around 81% specificity in cross-validation and 80%/75% in testing. Most expanded thyroid clonotypes (frequency above 0.001) were also detected in blood, suggesting blood repertoires may reflect thyroid immune responses.

Moderately to severely active disease, a Clinical Activity Score of at least 3, a NOSPECS grade of at least 4, and a duration under 3 months were present in ophthalmopathy patients. Any patient with an uncontrolled infection, another autoimmune disease, pregnancy or lactation was excluded. Diagnoses relied on clinical symptoms, serum thyroxine and TRAb, thyroid ultrasound and orbital computed tomography. PBMCs were separated from about 10 ml of fresh peripheral blood using Ficoll-Paque density gradient centrifugation. Trizol reagent was used to extract total RNA, and RNA quality was then checked on an Agilent 2100 Bioanalyzer.

The sequenced material came from blood. The chain links TRBV20-1 with TRBJ2-5; the D call is tentative, TRBD1 or TRBD2, as each matches 6 bases. This sequence originates from a woman in her twenties or thirties with Graves' ophthalmopathy. In nucleotide form, the sequence is TGCAGTGCTAGGAGGCCGGGGGCCAACCCTCAAGAGACCCAGTACTTC. Translation gives CSARRPGANPQETQYF.